These 7 T cell receptor beta chains originate from one sample sequenced in a study of blood T cell repertoires in COVID-19. The protocol was immunoSEQ multiplex PCR, while the TCRdb copy is restricted to in-frame clones and leaves out a portion. Of a few hundred thousand clones in the sample, approximately 78% were seen once. The sequenced material came from peripheral blood. Receptors were obtained from an elderly woman with COVID-19, enrolled during active disease.

V gene TRBV6-2 or TRBV6-3 combines with J gene TRBJ1-1; 10 nucleotides line up with TRBD1. The V gene end was trimmed by 7 bases and the J gene end by 4 bases; junction bases not matched to a gene: 6. The length of the CDR3 is 14 residues. Germline V gene data show CDR1 as MNHEY and CDR2 as SVGEGT. The DNA for the CDR3 is TGTGCCAGCACCCCCGGGACAGGGGCCACTGAAGCTTTCTTT. Translation gives CASTPGTGATEAFF.

The rearrangement links TRBV7-2 to TRBJ2-1; D is unclear. The CDR3 has 15 amino acids. V lost 0 bases, J lost 6 bases, and 12 bases lay in between. The germline CDR1 and CDR2 sequences are SGHTA and FQGNSA. The CDR3 sequence: CASSLAGPPSNEQFF. As DNA, the CDR3 is TGTGCCAGCAGCTTAGCTGGGCCCCCTTCCAATGAGCAGTTCTTC. Full variable domain (outside the CDR3, taken from reference TRBV7-2 and TRBJ2-1): GAGVSQSPSNKVTEKGKDVELRCDPISGHTALYWYRQSLGQGLEFLIYFQGNSAPDKSGLPSDRFSAERTGGSVSTLTIQRTQQEDSAVYLCASSLAGPPSNEQFFGPGTRLTVL.

The chain uses TRBV5-4 and TRBJ1-6; 7 bases are a match to TRBD1. The germline gives CDR1 SGHNT, CDR2 YYREEE (reference sequence). CDR3 length: 15 amino acids. The trim removed 1 base at V and 4 bases at J, leaving 2 bases unmatched. The CDR3, as DNA: TGTGCCAGCAGCTTGCGGACAGGTTATAATTCACCCCTCCACTTT. This encodes CASSLRTGYNSPLHF.

The rearrangement joins TRBV24-1 to TRBJ2-7, with 7 bases fitting TRBD2. CDR3 length equals 12 residues. The V gene end was trimmed by 5 bases and the J gene end by 7 bases; junction bases not matched to a gene: 4. CDR1 is KGHDR and CDR2 is SFDVKD in the germline V gene. The CDR3 DNA reads as TGTGCCACCAGTGTAGCTAGCGGAGAGCAGTACTTC. Translated: CATSVASGEQYF.

This chain links TRBV7-2 with TRBJ1-1; a weak D match, TRBD1 (6 bases). The CDR3 extends over 15 amino acids. The germline gives CDR1 SGHTA, CDR2 FQGNSA. Trimming shortened V by 3 bases and J by 3 bases, and 14 bases separated the two germline ends. The CDR3 DNA reads TGTGCCAGCAGCTTTATTCAGGGGATGTACACTGAAGCTTTCTTT. This gives the protein CASSFIQGMYTEAFF.

The chain carries TRBV5-1 and TRBJ1-1; D is perhaps TRBD1 (6 bases). CDR1 is SGHRS, CDR2 YFSETQ, per germline. The CDR3 consists of 14 residues. Trimming stripped 0 bases from V and 6 bases from J, with 12 bases between. The DNA for the CDR3 is TGCGCCAGCAGCTTGGCGACAGGAACCTCTGAAGCTTTCTTT. Translated: CASSLATGTSEAFF.

The V call is TRBV5-6, the J call TRBJ2-1; 7 bases are a match to TRBD2. Germline V gene data show CDR1 as SGHDT and CDR2 as YYEEEE. After removal of 3 bases from V and 8 bases from J, the junction contained 14 bases not matched to a gene. The CDR3 covers 16 residues. The CDR3 DNA follows: TGTGCCAGCAGCTGGAGGACCGGGACTACCTTAGATGAGCAGTTCTTC. Its translation: CASSWRTGTTLDEQFF.